This T cell receptor (beta chain) was retrieved from a study of shared clonotypes between healthy human individuals. Generated by immunoSEQ multiplex PCR, the TCRdb table keeps only in-frame clones and is missing some. The sample lists about 480,000 clones, about 80% occurring once. The donors, healthy adults who were HIV-negative, had experienced no recent acute infections or vaccinations. Unsorted samples relied on about 100 million PBMCs, which served as the source of genomic DNA. Trimming stripped 6 bases from V and 9 bases from J, with 13 bases between. CDR3 size: 12 residues. Germline lookup yields CDR1 MDHEN and CDR2 SYDVKM.

The material sequenced was PBMCs. This chain joins TRBV28 and TRBJ2-3; a possible D gene is TRBD2 (6 bases). The TCR comes from a woman aged 40 to 50 in good health. Some clones in this sample may be carry-over from other donors' samples. The CDR3 DNA follows: TGTGCCAGCAGCGCCTCAGGGAGGACGCAGTATTTT. Translating it yields CASSASGRTQYF.